Below are 6 T cell receptor beta chains sequenced from a single sample in a study of a mutant IDH1 vaccine in newly diagnosed glioma. Time point described: week 35, safety follow-up. What each vaccine dose contained was 300 ug of mutant IDH1 20-mer peptide, accompanied by topical imiquimod. No cognate antigen is known for these TCRs. The assay was immunoSEQ multiplex PCR, and TCRdb's table has in-frame clones only and misses some. The table shows tens of thousands of clones, with around 80% occurring only once. Sequences were derived from PBMCs, sampled from a glioma patient whose treatment included an IDH1 peptide vaccine. Receptors were obtained from a man between 35 and 55 years old with glioma.

This clone was seen once. This chain connects TRBV9 to TRBJ2-5; TRBD1 might be the D (6 bases). The length of the CDR3 is 14 residues. The V end lost 0 bases, the J end lost 2 bases, and 8 bases lay between the germline ends. The germline V gene has CDR1 SGDLS and CDR2 YYNGEE. Here the CDR3 reads CASSVGGQQETQYF. For the CDR3, the DNA is TGTGCCAGCAGCGTAGGGGGACAACAAGAGACCCAGTACTTC.

The V call is TRBV7-9, the J call TRBJ2-1; D uncertain. V gave up 2 bases and J gave up 9 bases, with 11 bases separating them. The CDR3 has 13 amino acids. The V gene's germline CDR1 is SEHNR and CDR2 FQNEAQ (reference sequence). CDR3 DNA: TGTGCCAGCAGCTTATCTAGTCTGATTGAGCAGTTCTTC. It is translated as CASSLSSLIEQFF.

The chain uses TRBV11-3 and TRBJ2-5; TRBD2 is a possible D gene (6 bases). Germline V gene sequence: CDR1 SGHNT, CDR2 YENEEA. Trimming removed 5 bases at V and 2 bases at J, with 18 bases between. The CDR3 is 16 residues long. Written as DNA, the CDR3 is TGTGCCAGCAGCGGGGGGTCTAGCGTGGAGCAAGAGACCCAGTACTTC. Translated: CASSGGSSVEQETQYF.

The V gene is TRBV10-3, the J gene TRBJ2-1, with D uncertain. Per the germline V gene, CDR1 is ENHRY and CDR2 is SYGVKD. This CDR3 comprises 14 residues. V lost 0 bases to trimming and J lost 12 bases, with 15 bases between them. For the CDR3, the DNA is TGTGCCATCAGTGAGTCTAAGGGTCTAGTCGGGCAGTTCTTC. The encoded protein is CAISESKGLVGQFF.

V is TRBV7-8 and J is TRBJ2-1; 10 nucleotides line up with TRBD1. The junction had 7 bases not matched to a gene; V was cut back by 5 bases and J by 3 bases. This CDR3 spans 16 amino acids. Germline V gene sequence: CDR1 SGHVS, CDR2 FQNEAQ. This CDR3 is CASSRWGQGSYNEQFF. The DNA of the CDR3 is TGTGCCAGCAGCCGGTGGGGACAGGGGAGCTACAATGAGCAGTTCTTC.

This rearrangement joins TRBV5-4 to TRBJ2-2; D gene ambiguous. V was trimmed by 4 bases and J by 3 bases, leaving 16 bases between them. From germline, CDR1 is SGHNT and CDR2 YYREEE (reference sequence). The CDR3 has 16 amino acids. This chain's CDR3 is CASSLHFGHYTGELFF. CDR3 coding DNA: TGTGCCAGCAGCCTACACTTCGGGCATTACACCGGGGAGCTGTTTTTT.